Shown below are 26 T cell receptor beta chains from a single sample sequenced in a study of blood T cell repertoires in COVID-19. Assay: immunoSEQ multiplex PCR; the TCRdb copy retains only in-frame clones and omits some. This sample has hundreds of thousands of clones, with roughly nine tenths found just once. The sequenced sample was peripheral blood. The origin of the receptors is a woman aged 45-59 years with COVID-19, enrolled during active disease.

The rearrangement joins TRBV2 to TRBJ2-3; D uncertain. The length of the CDR3 is 15 residues. The germline V gene encodes CDR1 SNHLY and CDR2 FYNNEI. V gave up 2 bases and J gave up 3 bases, with 12 bases separating them. CDR3 in DNA: TGTGCCAGCAGTGAAAGAGTGTTACGAACAGATACGCAGTATTTT. Translated: CASSERVLRTDTQYF. Drawing the rest from reference TRBV2 and TRBJ2-3, the complete variable domain is EPEVTQTPSHQVTQMGQEVILRCVPISNHLYFYWYRQILGQKVEFLVSFYNNEISEKSEIFDDQFSVERPDGSNFTLKIRSTKLEDSAMYFCASSERVLRTDTQYFGPGTRLTVL.

This chain uses TRBV30 with TRBJ1-1; no firm D call. Per germline, CDR1 GTSNPN and CDR2 SVGIG (reference sequence). The CDR3 has 12 amino acids. V was trimmed by 2 bases and J by 2 bases, leaving 6 bases between them. CDR3 sequence reads: CAWSPTNTEAFF. The CDR3, as DNA: TGTGCCTGGAGTCCAACAAACACTGAAGCTTTCTTT.

The V call is TRBV28, the J call TRBJ2-7, with a possible D match to TRBD2 (6 bases). The CDR3 runs to 18 residues. Germline V gives CDR1 MDHEN, CDR2 SYDVKM. The V gene lost 6 bases and the J gene lost 0 bases, with 24 bases spanning the gap. The CDR3 here is CASSSPSIWGDRSYEQYF. For the CDR3, the DNA is TGTGCCAGCAGCAGCCCATCTATCTGGGGGGACCGCTCCTACGAGCAGTACTTC.

This clone was seen a single time. The chain carries TRBV2 and TRBJ2-3; D may be TRBD1 (6 bases). Looked up from germline, CDR1 is SNHLY and CDR2 is FYNNEI. The CDR3 runs to 16 residues. Trimming removed 7 bases from V and 0 bases from J, with 17 bases in between. The CDR3 DNA follows: TGTGCCAGCATCGAAGGGGACATAGCTAGCACAGATACGCAGTATTTT. Translation: CASIEGDIASTDTQYF.

The chain uses TRBV30 and TRBJ2-4; 7 bases fit TRBD2. Trimming at V came to 5 bases and at J to 8 bases, leaving 9 bases not matched to a gene. Germline assignment: CDR1 GTSNPN and CDR2 SVGIG (reference sequence). The CDR3 totals 13 residues. For the CDR3, the DNA is TGTGCCTGGGTCCGAAGCGGGGAGGACATTCAGTACTTC. This gives the protein CAWVRSGEDIQYF.

This rearrangement joins TRBV6-4 to TRBJ1-4; 7 bases fit TRBD1. J gave up 5 bases and V 7 bases, and 22 bases lay outside the gene matches. The CDR3 length is 19 residues. The V gene's germline CDR1 is MRHNA and CDR2 SNTAGT. The CDR3 DNA follows: TGTGCCAGCATTTCGGCGCCCACAAGAAGGGGGCGCTCGAATGAAAAACTGTTTTTT. Translated: CASISAPTRRGRSNEKLFF.

In nucleotides, the CDR3 is TGCGCCAGCAGCTTGGCCGGGACTAGTCCAGAGACCCAGTACTTC. Residues: CASSLAGTSPETQYF. V is TRBV5-1 and J is TRBJ2-5, with TRBD2 matching 8 bases. This CDR3 region has 15 residues. Germline CDR1 SGHRS, CDR2 YFSETQ. With V trimmed by 0 bases and J by 4 bases, 5 bases remained unmatched. The full variable domain, its missing parts supplied by reference TRBV5-1 and TRBJ2-5, is KAGVTQTPRYLIKTRGQQVTLSCSPISGHRSVSWYQQTPGQGLQFLFEYFSETQRNKGNFPGRFSGRQFSNSRSEMNVSTLELGDSALYLCASSLAGTSPETQYFGPGTRLLVL.

This clone appeared a few times. The gene calls are TRBV11-2 and TRBJ1-1; no clear D gene. The germline V gene encodes CDR1 SGHAT and CDR2 FQNNGV. V lost 5 bases to trimming and J lost 1 base, with 14 bases between them. There are 15 residues in the CDR3. For the CDR3, the DNA is TGTGCCAGCAGCCAACACGGGGATCCGAACACTGAAGCTTTCTTT. Encoded protein: CASSQHGDPNTEAFF. The variable domain in full, with the rest retrieved from reference TRBV11-2 and TRBJ1-1, is EAGVAQSPRYKIIEKRQSVAFWCNPISGHATLYWYQQILGQGPKLLIQFQNNGVVDDSQLPKDRFSAERLKGVDSTLKIQPAKLEDSAVYLCASSQHGDPNTEAFFGQGTRLTVV.

The rearrangement joins TRBV5-1 to TRBJ2-3, with D perhaps matching TRBD1 (5 bases). Germline lookup yields CDR1 SGHRS and CDR2 YFSETQ. The CDR3 is made up of 14 amino acids. Trimming shortened V by 4 bases and J by 3 bases, and 12 bases separated the two germline ends. CDR3 coding DNA: TGCGCCAGCAGCCCCGTCGACAGTACAGATACGCAGTATTTT. Encoded protein: CASSPVDSTDTQYF.

The chain uses TRBV5-4 and TRBJ1-4; TRBD1 matches 7 bases. V lost 4 bases to trimming and J lost 7 bases; unmatched junction nucleotides: 10. The germline V gene encodes CDR1 SGHNT and CDR2 YYREEE (reference sequence). The CDR3 is 15 residues long. The CDR3 here is CASSLWTGSGEKLFF. CDR3 nucleotide sequence: TGTGCCAGCAGCCTCTGGACAGGTTCTGGTGAAAAACTGTTTTTT.

J is TRBJ2-3 and V is TRBV9; D ambiguous. Deletions cut 3 bases from V and 6 bases from J, with 8 bases between. Germline values: CDR1 SGDLS, CDR2 YYNGEE. The CDR3 has 12 amino acids. The DNA of the CDR3 is TGTGCCAGCAGCGGGTTAGTGGATACGCAGTATTTT. Protein: CASSGLVDTQYF.

This clone was found a few times. The rearrangement uses TRBV30 and TRBJ1-5; 8 nucleotides agree with TRBD1. The CDR3 length is 12 residues. V shed 7 bases, J shed 5 bases, and the junction held 4 bases outside the gene matches. Germline assignment: CDR1 GTSNPN and CDR2 SVGIG (reference sequence). CDR3 in amino acids: CASRTGYQPQHF. The DNA of the CDR3 is TGTGCCTCGAGGACAGGGTATCAGCCCCAGCATTTT. The complete variable domain, with remaining parts taken from reference TRBV30 and TRBJ1-5, reads SQTIHQWPATLVQPVGSPLSLECTVEGTSNPNLYWYRQAAGRGLQLLFYSVGIGQISSEVPQNLSASRPQDRQFILSSKKLLLSDSGFYLCASRTGYQPQHFGDGTRLSIL.

The V gene is TRBV6-5, the J gene TRBJ1-5; the D gene is possibly TRBD1 (5 bases). The CDR3 runs to 14 residues. CDR1 MNHEY and CDR2 SVGAGI come from the germline V gene. Trimming cost V 6 bases and J 5 bases, with 14 bases left between them. The CDR3: CASRDPGIHQPQHF. The CDR3 nucleotides read TGTGCCAGCAGAGACCCAGGGATCCATCAGCCCCAGCATTTT.

The rearrangement joins TRBV29-1 to TRBJ2-1; 8 bases align to TRBD2. The CDR3 covers 12 residues. From germline, CDR1 is SQVTM and CDR2 ANQGSEA. Trimming took 7 bases from V and 4 from J; bases not matched to a gene: 3. DNA of the CDR3: TGCAGCGGGGGACTAGATTACAATGAGCAGTTCTTC. Translation: CSGGLDYNEQFF.

This sequence joins TRBV4-1 and TRBJ1-4; D gene uncertain. Germline CDR1 is MGHRA and CDR2 is YSYEKL. The CDR3 is 12 amino acids. V was shortened by 4 bases and J by 8 bases, with 8 bases between the two germline ends. CDR3 loop: CASSPGGEKLFF. The CDR3 DNA is TGCGCCAGCAGCCCCGGAGGAGAAAAACTGTTTTTT.

The chain employs TRBV9 and TRBJ2-7; tentatively, D is TRBD1 (5 bases). The germline CDR1 and CDR2 sequences are SGDLS and YYNGEE. The length of the CDR3 is 17 residues. V was shortened by 0 bases and J by 0 bases, with 16 bases between the two germline ends. The CDR3 bases are TGTGCCAGCAGCGTAGGGCTTGGGCAGGGCGCCTCCTACGAGCAGTACTTC. Its translation is CASSVGLGQGASYEQYF. Combining the CDR3 with reference TRBV9 and TRBJ2-7 gives the whole variable domain DSGVTQTPKHLITATGQRVTLRCSPRSGDLSVYWYQQSLDQGLQFLIQYYNGEERAKGNILERFSAQQFPDLHSELNLSSLELGDSALYFCASSVGLGQGASYEQYFGPGTRLTVT.

V and J are TRBV19 and TRBJ2-2, with 8 bases fitting TRBD1. Trimming took 1 base from V and 7 from J; bases not matched to a gene: 11. This CDR3 is 17 amino acids long. Germline CDR1 is LNHDA and CDR2 is SQIVND (reference sequence). CDR3 nucleotides: TGTGCCAGTAGTATAGGGTTCGGCAGGGGGCGCGGCGGGGAGCTGTTTTTT. It encodes CASSIGFGRGRGGELFF. Filled out from reference TRBV19 and TRBJ2-2, the complete variable domain reads DGGITQSPKYLFRKEGQNVTLSCEQNLNHDAMYWYRQDPGQGLRLIYYSQIVNDFQKGDIAEGYSVSREKKESFPLTVTSAQKNPTAFYLCASSIGFGRGRGGELFFGEGSRLTVL.

This chain uses TRBV28 with TRBJ2-5; D is possibly TRBD1 (5 bases). This CDR3 region has 14 residues. Germline CDR1 is MDHEN and CDR2 is SYDVKM. The ends were cut back, 5 bases at V and 1 base at J, with 11 bases in the middle. CDR3 sequence (DNA): TGTGCCAGCAGTCTTGACAGAAGCCAAGAGACCCAGTACTTC. This codes for CASSLDRSQETQYF.

The chain recombines TRBV30 with TRBJ2-1; tentatively, D is TRBD1 (5 bases). Germline V CDR1 and CDR2: GTSNPN, SVGIG (reference sequence). The CDR3 extends over 11 amino acids. V was pared by 2 bases and J by 10 bases, with 9 bases between. For the CDR3, the DNA is TGTGCCTGGAGTTCCAGGGAAGAGCAGTTCTTC. It is translated as CAWSSREEQFF.

This clone was detected only once. The identical CDR3 is also encoded by other nucleotide sequences in the sample. V usage is TRBV3-1 (or the pseudogene TRBV3-2) and J usage is TRBJ1-5; tentatively, D is TRBD1 (6 bases). From germline, CDR1 is LGHDT and CDR2 YNNKEL (reference sequence). Deletions cut 4 bases from V and 7 bases from J, with 11 bases between. This CDR3 contains 13 residues. The CDR3 spells CASSLQGGQPQHF. The CDR3 coding sequence is TGTGCCAGCAGCCTACAGGGTGGGCAGCCCCAGCATTTT.

The V and J genes are TRBV19 and TRBJ1-1, with 9 nucleotides matching TRBD1. CDR3 size: 17 residues. V shed 3 bases, J shed 4 bases, and the junction held 12 bases outside the gene matches. The germline CDR1 and CDR2 sequences are LNHDA and SQIVND (reference sequence). For the CDR3, the DNA is TGTGCCAGTAGTATGACCCAACGGACAGGGGAGGGCACTGAAGCTTTCTTT. Encoded protein: CASSMTQRTGEGTEAFF.

The gene calls are TRBV19 and TRBJ1-5; D not resolved. The CDR3 spans 15 residues. Germline V gene lookup returns CDR1 LNHDA and CDR2 SQIVND (reference sequence). Trimming cost V 10 bases and J 7 bases, with 23 bases left between them. The CDR3 is CATSVGVRVGQPQHF. The CDR3 DNA reads TGTGCCACCTCGGTCGGGGTCCGAGTGGGACAGCCCCAGCATTTT. Full variable domain (outside the CDR3, taken from reference TRBV19 and TRBJ1-5): DGGITQSPKYLFRKEGQNVTLSCEQNLNHDAMYWYRQDPGQGLRLIYYSQIVNDFQKGDIAEGYSVSREKKESFPLTVTSAQKNPTAFYLCATSVGVRVGQPQHFGDGTRLSIL.

The chain employs TRBV24-1 and TRBJ2-3; D may be TRBD2 (5 bases). The CDR3 runs 12 residues. V was pared by 5 bases and J by 9 bases, with 11 bases between. Germline lookup yields CDR1 KGHDR and CDR2 SFDVKD. CDR3 region: CATSGETTTQYF. CDR3 nucleotides: TGTGCCACCAGTGGGGAGACAACCACGCAGTATTTT.

This chain connects TRBV6-5 to TRBJ1-5, with unresolved D. The CDR3 contains 15 residues. V dropped 6 bases and J dropped 3 bases, with 15 bases sitting between them. CDR1 and CDR2 (germline): MNHEY, SVGAGI. CDR3 coding DNA: TGTGCCAGCAGCCCCGGCGGGCCCAACAATCAGCCCCAGCATTTT. It codes for CASSPGGPNNQPQHF.

The chain is built from TRBV2 and TRBJ1-1; D is perhaps TRBD1 (5 bases). This CDR3 contains 13 residues. Germline CDR1 and CDR2: SNHLY and FYNNEI. Trimming pared 6 bases from V and 3 bases from J, leaving 11 bases between. CDR3 loop: CASRQQADTEAFF. The CDR3 nucleotides read TGTGCCAGCAGGCAACAGGCCGACACTGAAGCTTTCTTT. Supplemented by reference TRBV2 and TRBJ1-1, the full variable domain reads EPEVTQTPSHQVTQMGQEVILRCVPISNHLYFYWYRQILGQKVEFLVSFYNNEISEKSEIFDDQFSVERPDGSNFTLKIRSTKLEDSAMYFCASRQQADTEAFFGQGTRLTVV.

The V gene is TRBV11-2, the J gene TRBJ1-1; maybe TRBD1 (6 bases). The CDR3 runs 15 residues. Germline values: CDR1 SGHAT, CDR2 FQNNGV. Between the trimmed V and J ends, which lost 0 bases and 0 bases, there was a span of 8 bases. DNA for the CDR3: TGTGCCAGCAGCTTAGAAGGGACAATGAACACTGAAGCTTTCTTT. As protein: CASSLEGTMNTEAFF.